Listed below are T cell receptor beta chains from one sample, sequenced in a study of vaccination effects on CD4 cells after COVID-19. No antigen has been identified for these receptors. Sequencing was performed with immunoSEQ multiplex PCR; in TCRdb, only in-frame clones are kept and a portion is missing. The data show about 76,000 clones, 70% to 80% seen once. Sequencing used CD4+ T cells from PBMCs cultured without peptide, obtained before COVID-19 vaccination. The receptors were sampled from a human donor who received a COVID-19 vaccine. Both conserved end residues are part of each CDR3. Each record gives: V gene, J gene, CDR3 protein.

v_gene: TRBV7-9; j_gene: TRBJ2-2; CDR3aa: CASSLRRGGRVAGELFF
v_gene: TRBV6-5; j_gene: TRBJ2-5; CDR3aa: CASSYSGAGKWAQYF
v_gene: TRBV6-4; j_gene: TRBJ1-5; CDR3aa: CASRDPGGYHNQPQHF
v_gene: TRBV10-2; j_gene: TRBJ1-2; CDR3aa: CASSDPLLSLYTF
v_gene: TRBV7-2; j_gene: TRBJ2-5; CDR3aa: CASSGGGSQETQYF
v_gene: TRBV5-4; j_gene: TRBJ1-6; CDR3aa: CASSFGGTNSPLHF
v_gene: TRBV5-4; j_gene: TRBJ1-1; CDR3aa: CASRQGGHQNTEAFF
v_gene: TRBV6-6; j_gene: TRBJ2-2; CDR3aa: CASSRLQGELFF
v_gene: TRBV18; j_gene: TRBJ1-5; CDR3aa: CASSPGTTNQPQHF
v_gene: TRBV4-3; j_gene: TRBJ2-1; CDR3aa: CASSQDKRDTYNEQFF
v_gene: TRBV7-9; j_gene: TRBJ1-2; CDR3aa: CASSLGGTRLVYGYTF
v_gene: TRBV24-1; j_gene: TRBJ2-1; CDR3aa: CATSERTGGDHYNEQFF
v_gene: TRBV18; j_gene: TRBJ1-1; CDR3aa: CASSPLGRGAEAFF
v_gene: TRBV18; j_gene: TRBJ2-3; CDR3aa: CASSHDRSTDTQYF
v_gene: TRBV15; j_gene: TRBJ1-1; CDR3aa: CATSRGQSNTEAFF
v_gene: TRBV24-1; j_gene: TRBJ2-2; CDR3aa: CATSDLQGPYTGELFF
v_gene: TRBV4-2; j_gene: TRBJ2-5; CDR3aa: CASSQGLAESETQYF
v_gene: TRBV7-2; j_gene: TRBJ2-5; CDR3aa: CASSLRAGDRAETQYF
v_gene: TRBV5-1; j_gene: TRBJ1-3; CDR3aa: CASTRDVEGNTIYF
v_gene: TRBV4-1; j_gene: TRBJ2-5; CDR3aa: CASSRGPFQETQYF
v_gene: TRBV19; j_gene: TRBJ1-2; CDR3aa: CASSMAQADYGYTF
v_gene: TRBV19; j_gene: TRBJ2-3; CDR3aa: CASSPWTSGGVRDTQYF
v_gene: TRBV28; j_gene: TRBJ2-2; CDR3aa: CASSLLPGQGNTGELFF
v_gene: TRBV5-8; j_gene: TRBJ1-1; CDR3aa: CASPSVGQGDTEAFF
v_gene: TRBV7-2; j_gene: TRBJ2-1; CDR3aa: CASSLGFGGGQNEQFF
v_gene: TRBV24-1; j_gene: TRBJ2-5; CDR3aa: CATSAQGRGQETQYF
v_gene: TRBV18; j_gene: TRBJ1-3; CDR3aa: CASSPAGQGMGNTIYF
v_gene: TRBV7-3; j_gene: TRBJ2-2; CDR3aa: CASSRGLAGAGELFF
v_gene: TRBV24-1; j_gene: TRBJ2-3; CDR3aa: CATSDVGAAPDTQYF
v_gene: TRBV9; j_gene: TRBJ2-3; CDR3aa: CASSLQPGGTDTQYF
v_gene: TRBV2; j_gene: TRBJ2-2; CDR3aa: CASSENPGSTGELFF
v_gene: TRBV6-1; j_gene: TRBJ2-1; CDR3aa: CASSEGTGRLEWQFF
v_gene: TRBV7-2; j_gene: TRBJ1-5; CDR3aa: CASSSGGGKNQPQHF
v_gene: TRBV2; j_gene: TRBJ1-5; CDR3aa: CASVRDRNQPQHF
v_gene: TRBV6-2/TRBV6-3; j_gene: TRBJ1-2; CDR3aa: CASSPVGSYGYTF
v_gene: TRBV20-1; j_gene: TRBJ1-3; CDR3aa: CSASMGNTIYF
v_gene: TRBV6-2/TRBV6-3; j_gene: TRBJ1-6; CDR3aa: CASSYSGGSYNSPLHF
v_gene: TRBV15; j_gene: TRBJ1-2; CDR3aa: CATSGPDRDREDYGYTF
v_gene: TRBV23-1; j_gene: TRBJ1-1; CDR3aa: CASSPGVSKWDKTGHTEAFF
v_gene: TRBV12-3/TRBV12-4; j_gene: TRBJ1-2; CDR3aa: CASSSSRLEGYTF
v_gene: TRBV5-1; j_gene: TRBJ1-5; CDR3aa: CASSLGPPGNQPQHF
v_gene: TRBV5-6; j_gene: TRBJ1-2; CDR3aa: CASSLLFQGGDYGYTF
v_gene: TRBV3-1/TRBV3-2; j_gene: TRBJ1-1; CDR3aa: CASSLSTNTEAFF
v_gene: TRBV5-1; j_gene: TRBJ2-2; CDR3aa: CASSLAGLNAGELFF
v_gene: TRBV9; j_gene: TRBJ2-1; CDR3aa: CASSVSGGSYNEQFF
v_gene: TRBV11-3; j_gene: TRBJ2-3; CDR3aa: CASSLGGTLGDTQYF
v_gene: TRBV27; j_gene: TRBJ2-3; CDR3aa: CASSPWRGGTDTQYF
v_gene: TRBV5-1; j_gene: TRBJ2-1; CDR3aa: CASSSFRENYNEQFF
v_gene: TRBV3-1/TRBV3-2; j_gene: TRBJ1-3; CDR3aa: CASSQISGNTIYF
v_gene: TRBV7-9; j_gene: TRBJ1-5; CDR3aa: CASSPGGNIWGQPQHF
v_gene: TRBV6-2/TRBV6-3; j_gene: TRBJ1-1; CDR3aa: CASSYYRPEMNTEAFF
v_gene: TRBV6-5; j_gene: TRBJ1-2; CDR3aa: CASSTYTGENYGYTF
v_gene: TRBV4-1; j_gene: TRBJ2-5; CDR3aa: CASSQVPLGGGQETQYF
v_gene: TRBV5-4; j_gene: TRBJ2-5; CDR3aa: CATTMTGQETQYF
v_gene: TRBV7-2; j_gene: TRBJ2-5; CDR3aa: CASSQDRGLKTQYF
v_gene: TRBV2; j_gene: TRBJ1-5; CDR3aa: CATGGLNQPQHF
v_gene: TRBV18; j_gene: TRBJ2-5; CDR3aa: CASSPPSGQGHGETQYF
v_gene: TRBV5-6; j_gene: TRBJ1-2; CDR3aa: CASSLERGEYGYTF
v_gene: TRBV9; j_gene: TRBJ2-6; CDR3aa: CASSGSGTGADSGANVLTF
v_gene: TRBV15; j_gene: TRBJ2-2; CDR3aa: CATSRDIQDILTGELFF